This record covers a single T cell receptor (beta chain). The data were taken from a study of blood T cells in healthy people across ages. The use of a sample-barcoded 5' primer and a J-beta primer mix characterized a second PCR of 7 to 11 cycles. Each cDNA molecule received a tag from a template-switch adaptor that had 12 random nucleotides. CDR3-containing paired-end reads numbered at least 2.5 million in each sample. MiXCR was run by TCRdb on the 5' RACE reads, yielding one entry per CDR3 protein. The sample shows about 1.8 million distinct CDR3 sequences, roughly 52% of them seen only once. The V end lost 6 bases, the J end lost 3 bases, and 27 bases lay between the germline ends. Per the germline V gene, CDR1 is DFQATT and CDR2 is SNEGSKA (reference sequence). This CDR3 contains 17 residues.

The J gene is TRBJ2-7, the V gene TRBV20-1; weak D call: TRBD1 (6 bases). This TCR was sampled from a middle-aged woman in good health. Sequenced material: blood. The CDR3 sequence: CSAPRGPGPPTLYEQYF. As DNA, the CDR3 is TGCAGTGCCCCCAGGGGACCGGGCCCTCCCACCCTCTACGAGCAGTACTTC.